These 8 T cell receptor beta chains were all obtained from the same sample, sequenced in a study of shared clonotypes between healthy human individuals. TCRdb keeps only in-frame clones here, not all; method: immunoSEQ multiplex PCR. The data contain fewer than 2.5 million clones, roughly 93% of them singletons. The sample taken for sequencing was naive CD4+ T cells from PBMCs. Subset noted: CD45RA+ positively selected. Receptors were obtained from a man aged 18-30 years in good health. Some clones in this sample may be carry-over from other donors' samples.

As concerns this clone: A junction end diverges from the germline sequence, so it may reflect a read error. This rearrangement joins TRBV20-1 to TRBJ1-1; D remains unclear. This CDR3 is 9 amino acids long. CDR1 and CDR2 from the germline V gene are DFQATT and SNEGSKA (reference sequence). The DNA for the CDR3 is TGCAGTGCTGCCGAAGTGGGAACTTTT. Protein: CSAAEVGTF.

The CDR3 DNA follows: TGCGCCAGCAGCTTCTTATCCGGGCCGAACACCGGGGAGCTGTTTTTT. It encodes CASSFLSGPNTGELFF. The genes are TRBV5-1 and TRBJ2-2; D gene unclear. Trimming took 2 bases from V and 0 from J, leaving 11 bases between them. CDR1 SGHRS and CDR2 YFSETQ come from the germline V gene. CDR3 length: 16 residues.

The chain links TRBV19 to TRBJ2-7; perhaps D is TRBD1 or TRBD2 (5 bases each). The CDR3 length is 15 residues. With 6 bases removed from V and 7 bases from J, the gap between germline ends came to 22 bases. Germline CDR1 LNHDA, CDR2 SQIVND (reference sequence). CDR3 nucleotides: TGTGCCAGTAGCTCCCGGGACGGGGTTTCTAGGGAGCAGTACTTC. Translated, it gives CASSSRDGVSREQYF. The variable domain in full, completed from reference TRBV19 and TRBJ2-7, reads DGGITQSPKYLFRKEGQNVTLSCEQNLNHDAMYWYRQDPGQGLRLIYYSQIVNDFQKGDIAEGYSVSREKKESFPLTVTSAQKNPTAFYLCASSSRDGVSREQYFGPGTRLTVT.

The J gene is TRBJ2-3, the V gene TRBV19; D is unresolved. The CDR3 spans 16 residues. The V gene's germline CDR1 is LNHDA and CDR2 SQIVND (reference sequence). Trimming removed 5 bases from V and 2 bases from J, with 17 bases in between. CDR3 bases: TGTGCCAGTAGTGTAACGGGTACGCCATACACAGATACGCAGTATTTT. Translated, it gives CASSVTGTPYTDTQYF.

The genes are TRBV11-2 and TRBJ1-5; 9 bases match TRBD1. Per germline, CDR1 SGHAT and CDR2 FQNNGV. The CDR3 consists of 17 residues. V lost 3 bases to trimming and J lost 0 bases; unmatched junction nucleotides: 6. The chain's CDR3 is CASSLGQGYYSNQPQHF. The CDR3 region has the DNA TGTGCCAGCAGCTTGGGACAGGGCTACTATAGCAATCAGCCCCAGCATTTT.

The rearrangement links TRBV7-2 to TRBJ2-7; D perhaps matches TRBD1 (6 bases). Germline assignment: CDR1 SGHTA and CDR2 FQGNSA. The CDR3 has 16 amino acids. Trimming took off 5 bases at V and 3 bases at J, with 20 bases between the two ends. In nucleotides, the CDR3 is TGTGCCAGCAGCATTCGCGGCCCACAGGGTTACTACGAGCAGTACTTC. It specifies CASSIRGPQGYYEQYF.

The chain uses TRBV6-1 and TRBJ2-1, with 9 bases fitting TRBD2. The V segment lost 4 bases and the J segment 7 bases; nucleotides outside the gene matches: 5. The CDR3 has 14 residues. The germline CDR1 and CDR2 sequences are MNHNS and SASEGT. The CDR3 here is CASSVSGSRNEQFF. The CDR3 DNA sequence: TGTGCCAGCAGTGTTAGCGGGAGTAGGAATGAGCAGTTCTTC.

V usage is TRBV30 and J usage is TRBJ2-7, with 8 positions matching TRBD1. With 3 bases clipped from V and 7 bases from J, the junction kept 2 bases outside the gene matches. The CDR3 length is 11 residues. Germline V gene sequence: CDR1 GTSNPN, CDR2 SVGIG (reference sequence). DNA of the CDR3: TGTGCCTGGAGACAGGGGGTAGAGCAGTACTTC. This sequence encodes CAWRQGVEQYF.